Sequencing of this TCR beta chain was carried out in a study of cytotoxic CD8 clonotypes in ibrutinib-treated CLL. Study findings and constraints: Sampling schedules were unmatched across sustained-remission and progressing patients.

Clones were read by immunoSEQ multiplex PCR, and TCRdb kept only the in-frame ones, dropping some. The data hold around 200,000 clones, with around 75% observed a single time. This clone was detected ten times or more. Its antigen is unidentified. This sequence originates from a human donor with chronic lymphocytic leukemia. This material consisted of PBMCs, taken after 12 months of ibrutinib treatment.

CDR3 in amino acids: CAWRSQGNQPQHF. CDR3 bases: TGTGCCTGGAGATCACAGGGAAATCAGCCCCAGCATTTT. The J gene is TRBJ1-5, the V gene TRBV30; D possibly corresponds to TRBD1 (6 bases). The CDR3 length is 13 residues. V dropped 3 bases and J dropped 4 bases, with 10 bases sitting between them. Germline values: CDR1 GTSNPN, CDR2 SVGIG (reference sequence).